Detailed here is one TCR beta chain. Its antigen is unknown. The sample comes from a study of blood T cells in healthy people across ages. Background on the study: Template switching caught about one barcoded beta molecule for each two T cells.

Findings and limits, study-wide: It was found that TCR beta diversity correlated strongly with the percentage of naive T cells. Higher diversity, along with more naive CD4+ cells, distinguished long-lived donors from aged donors.

Primers used in a second PCR of roughly 6 to 11 cycles were a sample-barcoded 5' primer and a J-beta primer mix. MiXCR was run by TCRdb on the 5' RACE reads, yielding one entry per CDR3 protein. Of some 1,500,000 distinct CDR3 sequences listed, 35% to 45% are singletons. J lost 4 bases, V lost 2 bases, and 8 bases had no gene match. Germline V gene lookup returns CDR1 SEHNR and CDR2 FQNEAQ (reference sequence). This CDR3 region has 16 residues. The source is a woman aged 18-30 years in good health. V is TRBV7-9 and J is TRBJ1-1, with TRBD1 matching 9 bases. Sequencing used blood. CDR3 nucleotide sequence: TGTGCCAGCAGCTTATACGGGACAGGGATGGTCACTGAAGCTTTCTTT. Translating it yields CASSLYGTGMVTEAFF. Together with reference TRBV7-9 and TRBJ1-1, the CDR3 gives the full variable domain: DTGVSQNPRHKITKRGQNVTFRCDPISEHNRLYWYRQTLGQGPEFLTYFQNEAQLEKSRLLSDRFSAERPKGSFSTLEIQRTEQGDSAMYLCASSLYGTGMVTEAFFGQGTRLTVV.